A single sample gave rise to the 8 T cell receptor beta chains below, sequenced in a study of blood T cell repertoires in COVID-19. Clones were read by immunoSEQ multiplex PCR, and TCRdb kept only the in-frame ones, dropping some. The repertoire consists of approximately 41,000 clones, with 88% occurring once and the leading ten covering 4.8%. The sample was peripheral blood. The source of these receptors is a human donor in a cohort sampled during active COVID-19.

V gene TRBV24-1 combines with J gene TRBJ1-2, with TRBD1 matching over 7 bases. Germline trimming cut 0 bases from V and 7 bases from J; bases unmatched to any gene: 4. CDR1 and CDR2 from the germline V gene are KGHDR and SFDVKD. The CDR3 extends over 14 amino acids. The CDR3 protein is CATSDLDRDAGYTF. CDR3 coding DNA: TGTGCCACCAGTGATTTGGACAGGGACGCTGGCTACACCTTC.

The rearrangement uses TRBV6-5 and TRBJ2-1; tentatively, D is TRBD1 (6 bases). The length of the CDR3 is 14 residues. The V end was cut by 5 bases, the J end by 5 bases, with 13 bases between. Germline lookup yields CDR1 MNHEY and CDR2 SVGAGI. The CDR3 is CASSPTGAHNEQFF. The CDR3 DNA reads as TGTGCCAGCAGTCCGACAGGTGCCCACAATGAGCAGTTCTTC.

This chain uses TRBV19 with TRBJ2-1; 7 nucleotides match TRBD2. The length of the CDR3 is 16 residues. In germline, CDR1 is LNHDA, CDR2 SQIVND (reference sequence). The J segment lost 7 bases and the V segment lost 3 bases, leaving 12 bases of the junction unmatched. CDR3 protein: CASSIIGGGPRNEQFF. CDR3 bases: TGTGCCAGTAGTATTATTGGGGGAGGGCCTCGGAATGAGCAGTTCTTC.

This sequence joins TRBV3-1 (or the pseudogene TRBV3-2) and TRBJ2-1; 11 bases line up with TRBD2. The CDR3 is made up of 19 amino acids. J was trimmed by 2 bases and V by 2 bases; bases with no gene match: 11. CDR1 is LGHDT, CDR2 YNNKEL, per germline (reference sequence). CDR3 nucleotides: TGTGCCAGCAGCCAACTACCTGGGACTAGCGGTCTCACCTACAATGAGCAGTTCTTC. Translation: CASSQLPGTSGLTYNEQFF.

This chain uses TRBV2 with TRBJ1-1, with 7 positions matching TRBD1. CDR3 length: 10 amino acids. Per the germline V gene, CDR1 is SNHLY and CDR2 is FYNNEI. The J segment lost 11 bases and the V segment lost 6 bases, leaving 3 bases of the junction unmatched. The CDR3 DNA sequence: TGTGCCAGCAGGACAGGGAGTGCTTTCTTT. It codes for CASRTGSAFF.

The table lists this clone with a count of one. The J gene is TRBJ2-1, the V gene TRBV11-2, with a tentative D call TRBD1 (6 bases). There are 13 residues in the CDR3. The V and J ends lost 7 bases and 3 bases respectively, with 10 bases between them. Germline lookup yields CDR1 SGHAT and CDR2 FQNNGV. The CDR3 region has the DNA TGTGCCAGCAAAAAGGACAGCTACAATGAGCAGTTCTTC. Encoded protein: CASKKDSYNEQFF. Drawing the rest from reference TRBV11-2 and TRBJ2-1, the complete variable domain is EAGVAQSPRYKIIEKRQSVAFWCNPISGHATLYWYQQILGQGPKLLIQFQNNGVVDDSQLPKDRFSAERLKGVDSTLKIQPAKLEDSAVYLCASKKDSYNEQFFGPGTRLTVL.

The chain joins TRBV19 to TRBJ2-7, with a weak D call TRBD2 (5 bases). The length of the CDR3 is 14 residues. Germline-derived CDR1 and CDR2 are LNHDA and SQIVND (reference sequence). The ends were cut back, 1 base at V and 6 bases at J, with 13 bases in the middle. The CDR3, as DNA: TGTGCCAGTAGTATAGCGGGATCTTCTGGCGAGCAGTACTTC. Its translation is CASSIAGSSGEQYF.

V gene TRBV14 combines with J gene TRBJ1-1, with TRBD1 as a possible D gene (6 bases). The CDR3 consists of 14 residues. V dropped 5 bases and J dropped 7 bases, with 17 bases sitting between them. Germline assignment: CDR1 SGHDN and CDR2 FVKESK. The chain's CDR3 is CASSSTRTVLEAFF. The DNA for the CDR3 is TGTGCCAGCAGCTCTACCCGGACAGTCCTTGAAGCTTTCTTT.